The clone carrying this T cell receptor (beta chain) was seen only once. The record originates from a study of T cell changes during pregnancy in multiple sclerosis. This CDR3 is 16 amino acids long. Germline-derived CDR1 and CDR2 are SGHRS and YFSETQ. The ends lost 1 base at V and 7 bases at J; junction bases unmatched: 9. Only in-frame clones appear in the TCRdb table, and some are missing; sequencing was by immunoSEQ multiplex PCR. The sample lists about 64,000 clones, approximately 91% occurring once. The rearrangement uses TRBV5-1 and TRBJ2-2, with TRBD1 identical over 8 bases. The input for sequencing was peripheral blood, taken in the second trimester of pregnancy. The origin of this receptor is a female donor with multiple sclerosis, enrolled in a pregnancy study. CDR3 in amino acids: CASSLTWTGLGGELFF. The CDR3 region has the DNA TGCGCCAGCAGCTTGACGTGGACAGGGTTGGGCGGGGAGCTGTTTTTT.